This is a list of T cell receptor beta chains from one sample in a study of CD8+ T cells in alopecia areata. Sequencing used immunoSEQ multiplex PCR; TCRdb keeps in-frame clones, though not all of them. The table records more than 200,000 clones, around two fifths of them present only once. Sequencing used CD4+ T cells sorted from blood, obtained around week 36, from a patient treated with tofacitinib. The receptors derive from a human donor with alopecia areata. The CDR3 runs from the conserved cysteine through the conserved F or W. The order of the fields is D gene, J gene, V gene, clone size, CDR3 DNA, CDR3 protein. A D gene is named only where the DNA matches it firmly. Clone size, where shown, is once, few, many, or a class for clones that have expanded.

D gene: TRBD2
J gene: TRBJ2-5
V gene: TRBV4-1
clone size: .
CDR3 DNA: TGCGCCAGCAGCCAAGACGCCGGGCTAGCGGGAGTGGAGACCCAGTACTTC
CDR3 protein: CASSQDAGLAGVETQYF

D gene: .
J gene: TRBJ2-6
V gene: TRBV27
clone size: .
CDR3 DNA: TGTGCCAGCAGTTCCCTCAACACCTACTTAGACAACGTCCTGACTTTC
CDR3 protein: CASSSLNTYLDNVLTF

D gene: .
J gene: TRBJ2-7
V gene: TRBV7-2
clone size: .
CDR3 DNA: TGTGCCAGCAGCTTAATCGGTGAGCAGTACTTC
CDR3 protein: CASSLIGEQYF

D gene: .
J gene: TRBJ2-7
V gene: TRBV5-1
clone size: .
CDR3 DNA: TGCGCCAGCAGCTTGGCCCCAGAAGCCTACGAGCAGTACTTC
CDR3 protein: CASSLAPEAYEQYF

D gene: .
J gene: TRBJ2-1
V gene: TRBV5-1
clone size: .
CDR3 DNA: TGCGCCAGCAGCTCCGGGACCTACAATGAGCAGTTCTTC
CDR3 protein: CASSSGTYNEQFF

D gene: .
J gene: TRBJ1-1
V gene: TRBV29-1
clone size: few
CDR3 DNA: TGCAGCGTTGGTGTTTTCATGAACACTGAAGCTTTCTTT
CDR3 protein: CSVGVFMNTEAFF

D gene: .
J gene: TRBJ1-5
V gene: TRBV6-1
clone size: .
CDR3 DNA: TGTGCCAGCAGGAGGGGTCGGGTTAGCAATCAGCCCCAGCATTTT
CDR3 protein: CASRRGRVSNQPQHF

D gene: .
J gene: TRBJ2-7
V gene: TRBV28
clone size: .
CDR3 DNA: TGTGCCAGCAGTTTAACGCCGCGGGCCTCCTACGAGCAGTACTTC
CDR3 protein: CASSLTPRASYEQYF

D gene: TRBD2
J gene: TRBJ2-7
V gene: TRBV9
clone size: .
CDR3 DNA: TGTGCCAGCAGCGGTAGCGGGAGAAGGTCCTACGAGCAGTACTTC
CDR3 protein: CASSGSGRRSYEQYF

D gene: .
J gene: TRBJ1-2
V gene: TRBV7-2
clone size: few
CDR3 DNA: TGTGCCAGCAGCCCCGGGGGGTACTATGGCTACACCTTC
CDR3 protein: CASSPGGYYGYTF

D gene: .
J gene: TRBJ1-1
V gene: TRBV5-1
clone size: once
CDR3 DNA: TGCGCCAGCAGCTTAGGAGCAAACACTGAAGCTTTCTTT
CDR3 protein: CASSLGANTEAFF

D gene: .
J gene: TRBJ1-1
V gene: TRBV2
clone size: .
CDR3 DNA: TGTGCCAGCAGGGAACCCGCTGAAGCTTTCTTT
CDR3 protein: CASREPAEAFF

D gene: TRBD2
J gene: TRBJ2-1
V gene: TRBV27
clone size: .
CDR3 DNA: TGTGCCAGCAGATCTCTAGCGGGAGTTATCAATGAGCAGTTCTTC
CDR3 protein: CASRSLAGVINEQFF

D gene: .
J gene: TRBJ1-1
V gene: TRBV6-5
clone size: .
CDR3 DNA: TGTGCCAGCAGTTACTCGATTCGGGGAGACACTGAAGCTTTCTTT
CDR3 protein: CASSYSIRGDTEAFF

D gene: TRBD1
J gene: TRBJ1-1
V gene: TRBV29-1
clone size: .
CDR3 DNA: TGCAGCGGAATCACAGGGGCGCGCACTGAAGCTTTCTTT
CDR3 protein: CSGITGARTEAFF

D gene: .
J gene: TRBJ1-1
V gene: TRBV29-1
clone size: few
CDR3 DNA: TGCAGCGGACTCTGGGGGATGAACACTGAAGCTTTCTTT
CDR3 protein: CSGLWGMNTEAFF

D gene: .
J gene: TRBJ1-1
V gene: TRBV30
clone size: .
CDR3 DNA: TGTGCCTGGAGTCGATCAGCGGAAGCTTTCTTT
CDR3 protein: CAWSRSAEAFF

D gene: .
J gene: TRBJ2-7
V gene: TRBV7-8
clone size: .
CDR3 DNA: TGTGCCAGCAGCTCCTCGAACTACGAGCAGTACTTC
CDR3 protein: CASSSSNYEQYF

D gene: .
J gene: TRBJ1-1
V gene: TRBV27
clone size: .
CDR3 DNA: TGTGCCAGCAGTTCCTCCACGGGTCCTGAAGCTTTCTTT
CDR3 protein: CASSSSTGPEAFF

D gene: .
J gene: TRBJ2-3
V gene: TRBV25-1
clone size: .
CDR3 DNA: TGTGCCAGCAGTGTCCCCGAGGGTACGCAGTATTTT
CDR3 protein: CASSVPEGTQYF

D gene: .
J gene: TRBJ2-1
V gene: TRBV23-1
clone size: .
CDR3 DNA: TGCGCCAGCAGTCAATGCGGCCCAGTCAGCAGCGATGAGCAGTTCTTC
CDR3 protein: CASSQCGPVSSDEQFF

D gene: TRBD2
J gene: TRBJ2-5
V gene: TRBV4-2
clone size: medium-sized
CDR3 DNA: TGTGCCAGCAGCCTCTCCACTAGCGGCCCCTCCCAAGAGACCCAGTACTTC
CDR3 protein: CASSLSTSGPSQETQYF

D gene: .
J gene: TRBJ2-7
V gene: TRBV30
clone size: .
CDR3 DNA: TGTGCCTGGAGGCCCTTCCTGGGGGAGCAGTACTTC
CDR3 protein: CAWRPFLGEQYF

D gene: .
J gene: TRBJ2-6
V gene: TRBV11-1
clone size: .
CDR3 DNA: TGTGCCAGCAGCTTAGCGTTCCGTTCTGGGGCCAACGTCCTGACTTTC
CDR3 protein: CASSLAFRSGANVLTF

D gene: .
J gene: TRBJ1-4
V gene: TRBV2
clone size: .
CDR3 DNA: TGTGCCACCTTCCAGTCGACAACTAATGAAAAACTGTTTTTT
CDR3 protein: CATFQSTTNEKLFF

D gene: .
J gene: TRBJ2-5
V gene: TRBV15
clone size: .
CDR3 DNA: TGTGCCACCTCCCCAAGACTCCGAGAGACCCAGTACTTC
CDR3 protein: CATSPRLRETQYF

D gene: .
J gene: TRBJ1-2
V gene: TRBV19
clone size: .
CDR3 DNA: TGTGCCACGACGGAACGCTATGGCTACACCTTC
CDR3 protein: CATTERYGYTF

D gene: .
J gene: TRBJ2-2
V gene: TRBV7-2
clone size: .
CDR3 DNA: TGTGCCAGCCGAGGCGGATTGAACACCGGGGAGCTGTTTTTT
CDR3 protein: CASRGGLNTGELFF

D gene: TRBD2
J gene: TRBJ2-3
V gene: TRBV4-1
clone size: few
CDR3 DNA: TGCGCCAGCAGCCTTGGACTAGTGGAAACAGATACGCAGTATTTT
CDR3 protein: CASSLGLVETDTQYF

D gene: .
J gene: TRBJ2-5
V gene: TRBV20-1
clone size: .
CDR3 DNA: TGCAGTTCCCCTACTCAGGAGACCCAGTACTTC
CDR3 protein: CSSPTQETQYF

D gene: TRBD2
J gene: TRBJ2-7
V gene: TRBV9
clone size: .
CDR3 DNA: TGTGCCAGCAGCGTTGGGATAGCGGGAACCTACGAGCAGTACTTC
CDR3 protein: CASSVGIAGTYEQYF

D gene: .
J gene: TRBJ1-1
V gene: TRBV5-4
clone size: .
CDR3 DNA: TGTGCCAGCAGCTTGGGAGGGGTGGGGAACACTGAAGCTTTCTTT
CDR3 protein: CASSLGGVGNTEAFF

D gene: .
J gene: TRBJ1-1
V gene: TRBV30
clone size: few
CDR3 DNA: TGTGCCTGGGATTCAGACTTCGAAGCTTTCTTT
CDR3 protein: CAWDSDFEAFF

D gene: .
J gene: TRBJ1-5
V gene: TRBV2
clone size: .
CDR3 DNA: TGTGCCAGCAGGCGGACGGGCAATCAGCCCCAGCATTTT
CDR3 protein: CASRRTGNQPQHF

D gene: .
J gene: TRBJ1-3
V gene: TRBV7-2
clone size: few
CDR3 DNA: TGTGCCAGCAGCTTCCGCAGGGACTCTGATGGAAACACCATATATTTT
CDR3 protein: CASSFRRDSDGNTIYF

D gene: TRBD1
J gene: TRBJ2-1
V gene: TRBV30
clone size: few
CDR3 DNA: TGTGCCTGGAGTCCAGGGGGACCGGGACACTCGAAGTTCTTC
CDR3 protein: CAWSPGGPGHSKFF

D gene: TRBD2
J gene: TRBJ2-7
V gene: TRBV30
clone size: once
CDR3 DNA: TGTGCCTGGGCGGGACTAGCGGGAGCCGAGCAGTACTTC
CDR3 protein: CAWAGLAGAEQYF

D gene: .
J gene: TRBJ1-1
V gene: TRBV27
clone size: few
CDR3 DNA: TGTGCCAGCAGTTTCCTCTACACTGAAGCTTTCTTT
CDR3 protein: CASSFLYTEAFF

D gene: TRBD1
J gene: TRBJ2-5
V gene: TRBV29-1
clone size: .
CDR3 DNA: TGCAGCGTGGGGAGTATCAGGGGGGAGACCCAGTACTTC
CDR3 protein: CSVGSIRGETQYF

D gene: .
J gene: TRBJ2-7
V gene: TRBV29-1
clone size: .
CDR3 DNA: TGCAGCGTTGAGCCTCAAAGCCGTGACGAGCAGTACTTC
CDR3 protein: CSVEPQSRDEQYF

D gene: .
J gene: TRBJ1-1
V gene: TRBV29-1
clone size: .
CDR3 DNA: TGCAGCTCGTCAGGGCAAGGCACTGAAGCTTTCTTT
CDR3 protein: CSSSGQGTEAFF

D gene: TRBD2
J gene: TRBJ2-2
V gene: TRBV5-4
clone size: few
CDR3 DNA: TGTGCCAGCAGCGGGGGACTAGCGGGAATCGGGGAGCTGTTTTTT
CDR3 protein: CASSGGLAGIGELFF

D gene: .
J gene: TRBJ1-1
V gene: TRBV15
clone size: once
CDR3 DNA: TGTGCCACCAGCAGAGATCAAGGGGGTTTCGGTGAAGCTTTCTTT
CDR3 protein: CATSRDQGGFGEAFF

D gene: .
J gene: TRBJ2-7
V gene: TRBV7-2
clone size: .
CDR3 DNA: TGTGCCAGCAGCCCCAGTTTACAGGCGAGCCCTAGCGAGCAGTACTTC
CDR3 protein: CASSPSLQASPSEQYF

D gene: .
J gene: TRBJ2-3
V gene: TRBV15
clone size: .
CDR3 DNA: TGTGCCACCAGCAGAGCGGGGACTAGCACAGATACGCAGTATTTT
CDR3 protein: CATSRAGTSTDTQYF

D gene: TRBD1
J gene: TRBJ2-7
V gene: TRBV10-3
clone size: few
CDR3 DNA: TGTGCCATTGGCGCCTCAGGGGGCTTAAGCTCCTACGAGCAGTACTTC
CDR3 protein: CAIGASGGLSSYEQYF

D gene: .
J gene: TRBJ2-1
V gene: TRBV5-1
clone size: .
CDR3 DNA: TGCGCCAGCAGCTTAACCCCGGCGGGGCAGCAGTTCTTC
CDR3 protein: CASSLTPAGQQFF

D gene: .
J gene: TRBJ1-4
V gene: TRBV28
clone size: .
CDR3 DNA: TGTGCCAGCAGTTTATTCAGAAATGAAAAACTGTTTTTT
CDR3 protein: CASSLFRNEKLFF

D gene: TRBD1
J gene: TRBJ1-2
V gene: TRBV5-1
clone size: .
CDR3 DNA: TGCGCCAGCAGCCCAATGACAGGGACCGATGGCTACACCTTC
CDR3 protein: CASSPMTGTDGYTF

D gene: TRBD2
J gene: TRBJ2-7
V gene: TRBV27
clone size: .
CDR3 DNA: TGTGCCAGCAGTCCCTCCCCTAGCGGGAGGCCCTACGAGCAGTACTTC
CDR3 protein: CASSPSPSGRPYEQYF

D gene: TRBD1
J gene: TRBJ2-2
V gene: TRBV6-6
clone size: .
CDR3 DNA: TGTGCCAGCAGCCCTAGACAGGGGGCATACAACGGGGAGCTGTTTTTT
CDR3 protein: CASSPRQGAYNGELFF

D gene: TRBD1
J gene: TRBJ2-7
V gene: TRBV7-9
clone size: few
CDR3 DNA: TGTGCCAGCAGCCCGTGGACAGGGATCCGAGACGAGCAGTACTTC
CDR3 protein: CASSPWTGIRDEQYF